This TCR beta chain was sequenced during a study of cytomegalovirus exposure and HLA in healthy donors (dated by TCRdb to 2016 to 2017). Background on the whole study: In an earlier analysis of 587 of the donors, about 270 Gb of sequence data and 117 million unique TCR beta sequences from approximately 180 million T cells were reported. The aim of the study was to test whether cataloging public T cell receptors could identify signatures of past pathogen exposure. Donor age, sex, ethnicity and CMV serostatus were collected together with the repertoire data. Typing coverage differed by locus: A, B, C, DRB1 and DQB1 were typed in about 620-630 donors, DQA1 in 500 to 550, DPA1 in some 610, and DPB1 in roughly 450. Four to six DR-DQ haplotypes were handled as single units for association and clustering, since linkage in the cohort was strong. A later analysis re-analyzed previously published TCR beta repertoires from about 600 donors and added high-resolution HLA genotyping to study TCR occurrence patterns. Across about 380 genotyped donors of the cohort, an average of roughly 200,000 unique TCR beta nucleotide sequences per donor were sequenced, and around 19% of those sequences were non-productive. In a later genetic analysis, genome-wide SNP genotypes for about 65% of the 666 donors were used, and that subset was treated as a discovery cohort. Roughly 300 gigabases of sequencing data and tens of millions of unique TCR sequences were included in an early release covering about 700 HLA-typed donors. A separate validation cohort of 100 to 150 different subjects was used in addition to the approximately 700-subject first cohort. The study used immunosequencing to profile the T cell repertoires of hundreds of subjects and linked those repertoires to cytomegalovirus serostatus. All discovery cohort repertoires had been generated on a single sequencing platform. The later analysis used no new phenotypic data to find candidate immune exposures, relying instead on TCR beta sequences and their occurrence across donors. The study combined high-throughput TCR immunosequencing, statistical association of individual TCRs with disease status, and machine learning to predict cytomegalovirus infection status. Class I and class II HLA loci were covered by the typing at four-digit resolution. Of the 350 to 450 genotyped donors, 75% to 85% were placed in the genetic ancestry cluster associated with self-reported Caucasian donors. In an earlier analysis of 587 of the donors, high-throughput TCR beta sequencing was used to judge whether each TCR beta V gene segment behaved as functional or pseudogenic. Results and caveats for the whole study, not just this receptor: V-gene and J-gene trimming of TCR beta chains was associated with a missense DCLRE1C variant in a later genetic analysis, and the association was replicated in an independent cohort. An earlier analysis of some 560 of the donors showed that most TCR beta V segments appeared in productive rearrangements either about 90% or about 30% of the time, which broadly matched IMGT annotations. Sequencing depth was assumed to be roughly uniform across donors in the presence/absence analyses, though that assumption may not hold. A cluster of highly shared sequence variants was judged likely to represent a technical artifact of the sequencing pipeline. The cohort was sequenced for TCR beta chains only, and without alpha or paired-chain data the features that could be detected were limited. A few of the identified cytomegalovirus-associated TCR beta chains were confirmed in vitro to be specific for cytomegalovirus antigens. Because counts were too low, around 17 rarely observed V segments, including chromosome 9 orphons, were left out of the earlier analysis of some 600 of the donors. Because some donors lacked HLA typing at each locus, the association tests relied only on the typed subset. In a later analysis, the rate of TCR association differed among HLA loci, with DRB1 alleles having the most associated TCRs and HLA-C alleles having the fewest. Some IMGT-functional V segments, including TRBV6-2 and TRBV6-3, could not be distinguished by the 87-base-pair reads and were therefore excluded. According to a later analysis, parvovirus B19, influenza, CMV and Epstein-Barr virus appeared linked to several top co-occurrence clusters. The study listed 164 TCR beta chains as associated with cytomegalovirus. The authors suggested that the approach could potentially be extended to other disease states and immunological phenotypes. A further reported finding was that TCR beta sequences accurately predicted the HLA-A and HLA-B alleles for most subjects in the first cohort. Compared with equally common non-associated chains, HLA-associated TCR beta chains in a later analysis were more clonally expanded and had lower generation probabilities. The classifier was reported to diagnose cytomegalovirus status with high specificity and sensitivity in both the original and validation cohorts. In a later genetic analysis, fewer N-insertions in productive TCRs were reported among donors in an Asian-associated ancestry cluster than the roughly 670-donor mean. Most TCR sequences were seen in very few donors, while some public TCRs were found in many individuals. The only immune exposure information available for the cohort was CMV serostatus. Correlated functional status among segregating V segments might reflect linkage disequilibrium, but an unknown experimental factor could not be ruled out. In a later analysis, over 15,000 TCR beta sequences were associated with specific HLA alleles at a false discovery rate of 0.05. When HLA alleles, especially DR and DQ, strongly co-occurred, TCR associations were difficult to assign to individual alleles. According to a later analysis, most CMV-associated TCR beta chains appeared to be HLA-restricted, and the HLA associations seemed to be driven largely by CMV exposure.

The cohort comprised fewer than 750 healthy bone marrow donors. Cohort members were all nominally healthy when sampled, although unrecorded immune exposures were likely present. The donor was CMV seropositive and belonged to the group of 250 to 300 seropositive cohort members. A peripheral blood sample was provided by each donor, and peripheral blood mononuclear cells were used for TCR beta sequencing. The Qiagen DNeasy Blood Extraction Kit was used to extract genomic DNA from the blood cell samples. From the cysteine up to the phenylalanine, the CDR3 has a length of 14 residues. The only DNA kept is the CDR3, 42 bases in frame from the first base. CDR1 and CDR2 are read off the germline V gene as SNHLY and FYNNEI. Trimming at the junction amounts to 6 bases on V and 1 base on J, and the germline ends lie 13 bases apart. Receptors were amplified or captured by the immunoSEQ multiplex PCR assay. For the multiplex PCR, a mixture combining 60 forward primers for TCR Vbeta segments and 13 reverse primers for TCR Jbeta segments was used. A multiplex PCR assay on genomic DNA amplified the CDR3 region of rearranged TCR beta genes. The Illumina HiSeq System was used to sequence the amplified TCR beta libraries as 87-base-pair reads. The paper's data handling went like this. Across the 500 to 850 repertoires, a later analysis counted some 81 million unique TCR beta chains, around 11 million of which were shared by at least two donors. A nearest-neighbor algorithm error-corrected the raw reads and collapsed the reads into unique sequences, merging closely related sequences to remove PCR and sequencing errors. CDR3 sequences were aligned to IMGT reference sequences to assign V, D and J gene segments. For a sequence to be retained, a match of at least six nucleotides was required to both a V gene segment and a J gene segment. A rearrangement counted as productive if the CDR3 had no stop codons and remained in frame with V and J, and every other rearrangement counted as non-productive. Following IMGT convention, CDR3 was defined as the stretch from the second conserved V-encoded cysteine up to the conserved J-encoded phenylalanine. In an earlier analysis of more than 550 of the donors, sequences lacking an unambiguous match to a single V gene segment were excluded. In an earlier analysis of 587 of the donors, V segments were called functional above 56.7% productive rearrangements and were called segregating when the between-donor standard deviation exceeded 5%. A statistical classification framework was built to diagnose cytomegalovirus status from the catalog of TCR beta chain sequences. V and J gene assignment, in a later analysis, came from comparing TCR nucleotide sequences with IMGT/GENE-DB human TR gene sequences. The TCRdist pipeline was used in a later analysis to assign CDR3 sequences and most-parsimonious VDJ recombination scenarios. In a later analysis, every TCR beta chain was defined by the combination of its CDR3 amino acid sequence and its V-gene family, and reads without a unique V-gene family were dropped. A later analysis removed 592 highly shared, low-generation-probability nucleotide sequences to deal with suspected cross-contamination and a sequencing artifact. A later analysis calculated a clonal expansion index for each public chain from normalized within-repertoire ranks of inferred template counts. Generation probabilities in a later analysis came from a VDJ recombination model fitted to out-of-frame rearrangements, and those results were checked against IGoR. In a later analysis, TCR-TCR, TCR-HLA and TCR-CMV co-occurrence was scored with hypergeometric tests, and a repertoire-size bias correction was applied to TCR pairs. In a later analysis, false discovery rates were estimated by permuting HLA or CMV assignments 20 times. A later analysis grouped co-occurring TCRs with DBSCAN, adding TCRdist sequence similarity when clustering within HLA-allele-positive subsets. For co-occurrence clustering, repertoires with fewer than 30,000 or more than 120,000 public chains were excluded, along with four or five repertoires with anomalous nucleotide sharing. TCRdb's version of the immuneACCESS table is confined to in-frame rearrangements and falls short of the full clone set. An unresolved V gene accounts for under half of the shortfall where checked; the remainder is of unknown origin. V, J and clone size derive from that table, while D and trimming were established from the DNA sequence. The sample table shows about 120,000 clones, and around 77% are seen once. The ten largest clones add up to more than 4% of the sample.

Regarding this clone: Its antigen specificity is not known. There are no base qualities to consult, and no much larger clone falls within one base.

This TCR came from a male donor in good health and CMV-seropositive. The chain is assembled from TRBV2 and TRBJ2-7; the D region possibly corresponds to TRBD1 (5 bases align). Sequencing used PBMCs. The CDR3 loop reads CASRVQGLSYEQYF. The base sequence is TGTGCCAGCAGGGTCCAGGGTTTATCCTACGAGCAGTACTTC.